One and the same sample provided the 4 T cell receptor beta chains below, sequenced in a study of blood T cell repertoires in COVID-19. TCRdb's table, derived via immunoSEQ multiplex PCR, lists solely in-frame clones and lacks some. Of about 140,000 clones in the sample, approximately 80% were seen once. Sequenced input: PBMCs or T cells enriched from blood (not recorded which). These TCRs come from a woman between 18 and 29 years old who had been exposed to COVID-19.

The chain recombines TRBV7-2 with TRBJ2-3; 14 positions agree with TRBD2. This CDR3 contains 17 residues. Germline-derived CDR1 and CDR2 are SGHTA and FQGNSA. The V gene end was trimmed by 3 bases and the J gene end by 4 bases; junction bases not matched to a gene: 6. The DNA for the CDR3 is TGTGCCAGCAGCTTTCTAGGGACTAGCGGGAGCTCAGATACGCAGTATTTT. Translating it yields CASSFLGTSGSSDTQYF. The full variable domain, its missing parts supplied by reference TRBV7-2 and TRBJ2-3, is GAGVSQSPSNKVTEKGKDVELRCDPISGHTALYWYRQSLGQGLEFLIYFQGNSAPDKSGLPSDRFSAERTGGSVSTLTIQRTQQEDSAVYLCASSFLGTSGSSDTQYFGPGTRLTVL.

The gene calls are TRBV12-3 or TRBV12-4 and TRBJ2-5; a weak D match, TRBD1 (5 bases). Trimming left V 3 bases short and J 2 bases short, with 7 bases between. CDR3 length: 13 amino acids. CDR3 DNA sequence: TGTGCCAGCAGTTTCCGACAGCAAGAGACCCAGTACTTC. This translates into CASSFRQQETQYF.

The chain is built from TRBV19 and TRBJ1-4; no firm D call. Trimming took 1 base from V and 4 from J, leaving 16 bases between them. CDR1 and CDR2 (germline): LNHDA, SQIVND (reference sequence). The CDR3 loop spans 17 amino acids. CDR3: CASSIAEAASINEKLFF. The CDR3 DNA sequence: TGTGCCAGTAGTATAGCGGAGGCAGCGTCAATTAATGAAAAACTGTTTTTT.

The chain carries TRBV4-3 and TRBJ2-7; D not resolved. Trimming stripped 0 bases from V and 4 bases from J, with 7 bases between. This CDR3 spans 13 amino acids. Per germline, CDR1 LGHNA and CDR2 YSLEER. CDR3 DNA: TGCGCCAGCAGCCAAGATCGGGTTTACGAGCAGTACTTC. This codes for CASSQDRVYEQYF.